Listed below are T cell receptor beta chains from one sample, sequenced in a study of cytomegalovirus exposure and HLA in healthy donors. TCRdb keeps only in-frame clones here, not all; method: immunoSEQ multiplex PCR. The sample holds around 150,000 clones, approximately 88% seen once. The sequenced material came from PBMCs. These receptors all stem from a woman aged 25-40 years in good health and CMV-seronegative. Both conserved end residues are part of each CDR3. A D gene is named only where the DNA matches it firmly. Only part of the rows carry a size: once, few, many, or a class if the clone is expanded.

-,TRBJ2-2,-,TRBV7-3,CASRGNTGELFF,TGTGCCAGCCGGGGGAACACCGGGGAGCTGTTTTTT
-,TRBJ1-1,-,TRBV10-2,CASSVSGATNTEAFF,TGCGCCAGCAGTGTGTCTGGGGCTACGAACACTGAAGCTTTCTTT
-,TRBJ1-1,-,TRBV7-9,CASSLRSRGLNTEAFF,TGTGCCAGCAGCTTAAGATCCAGGGGCCTGAACACTGAAGCTTTCTTT
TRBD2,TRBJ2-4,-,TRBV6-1,CASSDDSSGEAKNIQYF,TGTGCCAGCAGTGATGATTCTAGCGGAGAGGCCAAAAACATTCAGTACTTC
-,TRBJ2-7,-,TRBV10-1,CASSEGNYEQYF,TGCGCCAGCAGTGAGGGCAACTACGAGCAGTACTTC
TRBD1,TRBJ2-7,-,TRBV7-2,CASSPQDRGNEQYF,TGTGCCAGCAGCCCTCAAGACAGGGGGAACGAGCAGTACTTC
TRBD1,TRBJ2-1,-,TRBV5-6,CASSTGQGVRFF,TGTGCCAGCAGCACGGGACAGGGGGTAAGGTTCTTC
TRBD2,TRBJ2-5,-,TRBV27,CASSLQGRLARMKETQYF,TGTGCCAGCAGTTTACAGGGGCGACTAGCGAGGATGAAGGAGACCCAGTACTTC
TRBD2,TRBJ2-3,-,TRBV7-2,CASSPPGLPTQYF,TGTGCCAGCAGCCCGCCGGGACTACCCACGCAGTATTTT
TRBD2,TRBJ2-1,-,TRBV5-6,CASSWDYQYNEQFF,TGTGCCAGCAGCTGGGACTACCAATACAATGAGCAGTTCTTC
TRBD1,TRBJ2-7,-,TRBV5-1,CASSLVGQGQEQYF,TGCGCCAGCAGCTTGGTAGGACAGGGTCAAGAGCAGTACTTC
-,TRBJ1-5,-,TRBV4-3,CASSQDVQGGQPQHF,TGCGCCAGCAGCCAAGATGTGCAGGGCGGTCAGCCCCAGCATTTT
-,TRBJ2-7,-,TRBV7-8,CASSLERATSYEQYF,TGTGCCAGCAGCTTAGAGAGGGCAACCTCCTACGAGCAGTACTTC
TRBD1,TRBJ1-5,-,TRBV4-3,CASSQGQGAGQPQHF,TGCGCCAGCAGCCAAGGACAGGGGGCTGGTCAGCCCCAGCATTTT
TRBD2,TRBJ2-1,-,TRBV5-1,CASSLPGLADYNEQFF,TGCGCCAGCAGCTTGCCGGGACTAGCGGACTACAATGAGCAGTTCTTC
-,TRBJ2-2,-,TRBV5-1,CASTQQLQGRRYTGELFF,TGCGCCAGCACTCAGCAACTACAGGGTCGGAGGTACACCGGGGAGCTGTTTTTT
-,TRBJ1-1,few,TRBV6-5,CASSYEGGTEAFF,TGTGCCAGCAGTTACGAGGGTGGCACTGAAGCTTTCTTT
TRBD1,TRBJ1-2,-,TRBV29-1,CSVEGGTAYGYTF,TGCAGCGTTGAAGGGGGGACAGCCTATGGCTACACCTTC
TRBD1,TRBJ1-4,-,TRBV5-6,CASRQGGQGDEKLFF,TGTGCCAGCAGACAAGGGGGACAGGGGGATGAAAAACTGTTTTTT
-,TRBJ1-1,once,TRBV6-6,CASSPRGIKHTEAFF,TGTGCCAGCAGTCCGAGGGGGATTAAGCACACTGAAGCTTTCTTT
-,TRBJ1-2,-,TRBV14,CASSQGSTNYGYTF,TGTGCCAGCAGCCAAGGTTCCACTAACTATGGCTACACCTTC
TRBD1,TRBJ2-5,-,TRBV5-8,CASSWDRVETQYF,TGTGCCAGCAGCTGGGACAGGGTGGAGACCCAGTACTTC
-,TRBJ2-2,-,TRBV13,CASSSPTTGWTGELFF,TGTGCCAGCAGCTCACCCACGACAGGTTGGACCGGGGAGCTGTTTTTT
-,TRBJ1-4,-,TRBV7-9,CASSLGGVTYEKLFF,TGTGCCAGCAGCTTAGGCGGGGTTACTTATGAAAAACTGTTTTTT
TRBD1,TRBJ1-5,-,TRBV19,CASSRQGLGNQPQHF,TGTGCCAGTAGTCGACAGGGACTAGGCAATCAGCCCCAGCATTTT
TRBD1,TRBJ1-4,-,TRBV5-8,CASSLLGQGANEKLFF,TGTGCCAGCAGCTTACTGGGACAGGGAGCTAATGAAAAACTGTTTTTC
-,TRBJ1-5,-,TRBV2,CASSEFEGQPQHF,TGTGCCAGCAGTGAGTTTGAGGGTCAGCCCCAGCATTTT
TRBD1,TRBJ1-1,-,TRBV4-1,CASSQDRTGRNTEAFF,TGCGCCAGCAGCCAAGACCGGACAGGGAGGAACACTGAAGCTTTCTTT
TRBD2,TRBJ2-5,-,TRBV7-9,CASSPGTSGGALLETQYF,TGTGCCAGCAGCCCAGGGACTAGCGGGGGGGCCCTGTTGGAGACCCAGTACTTC
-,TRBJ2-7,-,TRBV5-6,CASSTWTAENLPYEQYF,TGTGCCAGCAGCACCTGGACAGCAGAAAATCTACCCTACGAGCAGTACTTC
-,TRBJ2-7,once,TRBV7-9,CASSRKSYRGGRDEQYF,TGTGCCAGCAGCCGGAAAAGCTACAGGGGGGGTCGAGACGAGCAGTACTTC